These 15 T cell receptor beta chains came from one sample sequenced in a study of T cells after yellow fever vaccination. TCRdb re-analysed the 5' RACE reads in MiXCR, keeping a single row per CDR3 protein. The data contain approximately 350,000 distinct CDR3 sequences, around 10% of them seen just once; the ten biggest clones take up around 18%. This sample comprised PBMCs, obtained on the day of the first yellow fever vaccination. The receptors originated from a man aged 18 to 35 who received the YFV17D yellow fever vaccine.

This clonotype was found many times. The chain uses TRBV7-6 and TRBJ2-1; either TRBD1 or TRBD2 may fit D (5 bases each). CDR3 length: 16 amino acids. Germline V gene sequence: CDR1 SGHVS, CDR2 FNYEAQ. Deletions cut 5 bases from V and 7 bases from J, with 21 bases between. The CDR3 reads CASSVLGSIKGNEQFF. CDR3 DNA: TGTGCCAGCAGCGTACTAGGTAGTATCAAGGGGAATGAGCAGTTCTTC.

Only a few counts were recorded for this clonotype. The CDR3 nucleotides are TGCAGCGTTGGCGTCATTAGCGCAGCGGGGGAGCTGTTTTTT. This codes for CSVGVISAAGELFF. V and J are TRBV29-1 and TRBJ2-2, with D possibly TRBD2 on 5 matching bases. V gave up 4 bases and J gave up 8 bases, with 17 bases separating them. This CDR3 spans 14 amino acids. Germline V gene data show CDR1 as SQVTM and CDR2 as ANQGSEA.

This rearrangement joins TRBV18 to TRBJ2-3; no definite D call. CDR1 is KGHSH, CDR2 LQKENI, per germline. V lost 4 bases, J lost 2 bases, and 7 bases lay in between. The CDR3 length is 13 residues. The CDR3 DNA follows: TGTGCCAGCTCACAGGCAACCACAGATACGCAGTATTTT. Its translation: CASSQATTDTQYF.

The rearrangement links TRBV19 to TRBJ2-1; TRBD1 agrees at 7 bases. The CDR3 loop spans 14 amino acids. Germline V gene sequence: CDR1 LNHDA, CDR2 SQIVND (reference sequence). Losses at the gene ends were 5 bases for V and 2 bases for J; bases not matched to a gene: 3. CDR3 sequence: CASSRGQPYNEQFF. CDR3 DNA sequence: TGTGCCAGTAGTCGGGGACAGCCCTACAATGAGCAGTTCTTC.

Ten or more counts support this clonotype. This rearrangement joins TRBV29-1 to TRBJ2-7; weak D call: TRBD2 (5 bases). The V gene lost 4 bases and the J gene lost 6 bases, with 13 bases spanning the gap. Germline lookup yields CDR1 SQVTM and CDR2 ANQGSEA. The CDR3 contains 12 residues. The CDR3 DNA sequence: TGCAGCGTTGTAGAGGGTACGAGCGAGCAGTACTTC. This sequence encodes CSVVEGTSEQYF.

This clonotype showed up just a few times. The chain joins TRBV5-1 to TRBJ1-1; a possible D gene is TRBD1 (6 bases). Germline V gene sequence: CDR1 SGHRS, CDR2 YFSETQ. Trimming took 0 bases from V and 3 from J, leaving 21 bases between them. CDR3 length equals 18 residues. CDR3 protein: CASSLDYRGAGRHTEAFF. CDR3 DNA: TGCGCCAGCAGCTTGGATTATCGGGGGGCCGGGAGGCACACTGAAGCTTTCTTT.

This clonotype turned up a few times. The chain carries TRBV3-1 and TRBJ1-2, with TRBD1 matching 10 bases. CDR3 length: 16 amino acids. J lost 8 bases, V lost 1 base, and 10 bases had no gene match. CDR1 and CDR2 (germline): LGHDT, YNNKEL (reference sequence). In DNA, the CDR3 is TGTGCCAGCAGCCAAGTTACAGGACAGGGGGAAGTCGGCTACACCTTC. Translation: CASSQVTGQGEVGYTF. The variable domain in full, completed from reference TRBV3-1 and TRBJ1-2, reads DTAVSQTPKYLVTQMGNDKSIKCEQNLGHDTMYWYKQDSKKFLKIMFSYNNKELIINETVPNRFSPKSPDKAHLNLHINSLELGDSAVYFCASSQVTGQGEVGYTFGSGTRLTVV.

In its sample, this clonotype was seen a few times. The gene calls are TRBV5-6 and TRBJ2-3, with 10 bases aligning to TRBD2. The CDR3 is made up of 16 amino acids. CDR1 is SGHDT and CDR2 is YYEEEE in the germline V gene. Trimming at V came to 2 bases and at J to 2 bases, leaving 5 bases not matched to a gene. The CDR3 bases are TGTGCCAGCAGCTTAGCGGGAGGGCCGTACACAGATACGCAGTATTTT. It specifies CASSLAGGPYTDTQYF.

This clonotype occurred a few times. Likely a read error: the CDR3 ends without its conserved phenylalanine or tryptophan. J is TRBJ2-5 and V is TRBV5-6; 9 positions match TRBD2. J was trimmed by 5 bases and V by 0 bases; bases with no gene match: 11. The CDR3 has 17 amino acids. Germline lookup yields CDR1 SGHDT and CDR2 YYEEEE. The CDR3 reads CASSLVVAGASGETQYL. CDR3 nucleotides: TGTGCCAGCAGCTTGGTTGTAGCGGGGGCTTCTGGGGAGACCCAGTACCTC.

This chain connects TRBV10-3 to TRBJ2-7; weak D call: TRBD1 (6 bases). The V gene's germline CDR1 is ENHRY and CDR2 SYGVKD. The CDR3 is made up of 15 amino acids. The V and J ends lost 3 bases and 2 bases respectively, with 14 bases between them. The CDR3 bases are TGTGCCATCAGTGATTCGACAGGCACGCCCTACGAGCAGTACTTC. Encoded protein: CAISDSTGTPYEQYF.

This clonotype was seen more than once but under ten times. This chain joins TRBV5-4 and TRBJ2-1; TRBD2 aligns across 16 bases. This CDR3 is 15 amino acids long. Germline V CDR1 and CDR2: SGHNT, YYREEE (reference sequence). Germline trimming cut 3 bases from V and 12 bases from J; bases unmatched to any gene: 6. Here the CDR3 DNA reads TGTGCCAGCAGCTCGGGGACTAGCGGGGGGGTATGGCAGTTCTTC. It codes for CASSSGTSGGVWQFF.

This clonotype was seen only a few times. V gene TRBV5-1 combines with J gene TRBJ2-2, with 8 bases identical to TRBD1. CDR3 length equals 16 residues. Germline V gives CDR1 SGHRS, CDR2 YFSETQ. J lost 4 bases, V lost 3 bases, and 8 bases had no gene match. The CDR3 loop reads CASSYGQGVSTGELFF. The DNA for the CDR3 is TGCGCCAGCAGCTACGGACAGGGTGTTAGCACCGGGGAGCTGTTTTTT. The full variable domain, in which reference TRBV5-1 and TRBJ2-2 provide the parts outside the CDR3, is KAGVTQTPRYLIKTRGQQVTLSCSPISGHRSVSWYQQTPGQGLQFLFEYFSETQRNKGNFPGRFSGRQFSNSRSEMNVSTLELGDSALYLCASSYGQGVSTGELFFGEGSRLTVL.

The rearrangement joins TRBV2 to TRBJ2-3; D unclear. This CDR3 has 9 residues. In germline, CDR1 is SNHLY, CDR2 FYNNEI. CDR3 residues: CAGGDTQYF. The CDR3 bases are TGTGCGGGTGGCGATACGCAGTATTTT.

This clonotype was seen more than once but under ten times. The chain is built from TRBV15 and TRBJ2-4, with D perhaps matching TRBD1 (6 bases). Germline assignment: CDR1 LNHNV and CDR2 YYDKDF (reference sequence). Trimming left V 0 bases short and J 0 bases short, with 9 bases between. The CDR3 runs 16 residues. CDR3 nucleotide sequence: TGTGCCACCAGCAGAGAAGGGGGTCTAGCCAAAAACATTCAGTACTTC. Residues: CATSREGGLAKNIQYF.

The table lists this clonotype with a few counts. The chain joins TRBV28 to TRBJ1-1; 11 bases are shared with TRBD1. The CDR3 spans 16 residues. J gave up 5 bases and V 6 bases, and 11 bases lay outside the gene matches. Germline V gene lookup returns CDR1 MDHEN and CDR2 SYDVKM. CDR3 DNA: TGTGCCAGCAGGTCTCAAATGGGACAGGGGGAAACTGAAGCTTTCTTT. Translation: CASRSQMGQGETEAFF.